Included here is one T cell receptor beta chain sequence, with context. The record originates from a study of neoadjuvant anti-PD-1 for oral cavity cancer. Time point reported: after neoadjuvant nivolumab, at surgical resection. Most PBMC samples had around 480 ng input DNA in six replicates. TCRdb's table, derived via immunoSEQ multiplex PCR, lists solely in-frame clones and lacks some. The data contain more than 6,500 clones, 70% of them singletons. The CDR3 sequence is 15 residues long. The ends were cut back, 0 bases at V and 0 bases at J, with 6 bases in the middle. CDR1 is MRHNA and CDR2 is SNTAGT in the germline V gene.

This receptor was identified in a person aged 40 to 85 with oral cavity squamous cell carcinoma. The specimen comprised PBMCs, sampled after nivolumab (anti-PD-1) treatment. The J gene is TRBJ2-1, the V gene TRBV6-4, with no clear D. The CDR3 region has the DNA TGTGCCAGCAGTGACTCGACGGGCTCCTACAATGAGCAGTTCTTC. Its translation: CASSDSTGSYNEQFF.